This TCR beta chain was captured by sequencing in a study of blood T cells in healthy people across ages. The authors drew around 9.4 milliliters of peripheral blood from each donor. This clonotype was seen only a few times. Its antigen is unknown. Alongside a J-beta primer mix, a sample-barcoded 5' primer served in a second PCR lasting about 7 to 11 cycles. Through a template-switch adaptor with 12 random nucleotides, each cDNA molecule received a tag. TCRdb passed the 5' RACE reads through MiXCR, listing each CDR3 protein once. The sample shows 600,000 to 650,000 distinct CDR3 sequences, roughly three fifths of them seen only once. Findings of the study overall: Higher diversity, along with more naive CD4+ cells, distinguished long-lived donors from aged donors.

The sequencing sample was made of blood. The receptor's source is a man in his 60s in good health.

The CDR3, as DNA: TGCGCCAGCAGAGACAGCCCAAACAATGAGCAGTTCTTC. Its protein is CASRDSPNNEQFF. The chain uses TRBV5-1 and TRBJ2-1; tentative D call: TRBD1 (5 bases). V was pared by 5 bases and J by 5 bases, with 11 bases between. Germline V lookup: CDR1 SGHRS, CDR2 YFSETQ. The CDR3 consists of 13 residues. The full variable domain, rest sourced from reference TRBV5-1 and TRBJ2-1, is KAGVTQTPRYLIKTRGQQVTLSCSPISGHRSVSWYQQTPGQGLQFLFEYFSETQRNKGNFPGRFSGRQFSNSRSEMNVSTLELGDSALYLCASRDSPNNEQFFGPGTRLTVL.